One and the same sample provided the 23 T cell receptor beta chains below, sequenced in a study of CD8 T cells in Susac syndrome. RNA in amounts of about 0.45 to 1 ug was reverse transcribed with random hexamers. MiXCR was run by TCRdb on the immunoSEQ multiplex PCR reads, yielding one entry per CDR3 protein. The repertoire holds approximately 300,000 distinct CDR3 sequences, with approximately 85% as singletons. The sample was CD8+ T cells from PBMCs. These receptors came from a human donor with multiple sclerosis.

The chain carries TRBV15 and TRBJ2-1; D is perhaps TRBD2 (6 bases). The V and J ends lost 1 base and 5 bases respectively, with 15 bases between them. The CDR3 spans 16 residues. CDR1 and CDR2 from the germline V gene are LNHNV and YYDKDF (reference sequence). The CDR3 bases are TGTGCCACCAGCAGAGGGCTAGCGTCTCCAGACAATGAGCAGTTCTTC. This gives the protein CATSRGLASPDNEQFF.

The chain employs TRBV27 and TRBJ1-1, with 9 bases fitting TRBD1. V lost 5 bases, J lost 13 bases, and 17 bases stayed unmatched. The CDR3 loop spans 15 amino acids. The germline V gene has CDR1 MNHEY and CDR2 SMNVEV (reference sequence). The CDR3: CASSIAGTGKEVDFF. The CDR3 coding sequence is TGTGCCAGCAGTATCGCCGGGACAGGGAAGGAGGTAGATTTCTTT.

The rearrangement links TRBV6-1 to TRBJ2-7; 9 bases map to TRBD1. This CDR3 is built from 15 residues. CDR1 is MNHNS, CDR2 SASEGT, per germline. J gave up 1 base and V 7 bases, and 8 bases lay outside the gene matches. The CDR3 bases are TGTGCCAGCACCAAGCGGACAGGGGCTTCCTACGAGCAGTACTTC. Its protein product is CASTKRTGASYEQYF.

The CDR3 sequence: CASSATGGNTEAFF. The CDR3 DNA reads as TGTGCCAGCAGTGCAACAGGGGGCAACACTGAAGCTTTCTTT. This rearrangement joins TRBV27 to TRBJ1-1; 9 bases map to TRBD1. Unmatched junction bases numbered 3, after V lost 5 bases and J lost 2 bases. The CDR3 loop spans 14 amino acids. Germline assignment: CDR1 MNHEY and CDR2 SMNVEV (reference sequence).

The chain uses TRBV12-5 and TRBJ2-5; D not certain. Germline-derived CDR1 and CDR2 are LGHNT and FRNRAP. The CDR3 is 14 residues long. V was cut by 3 bases and J by 3 bases, with 11 bases left in between. The CDR3 sequence is CASGFVFLKETQYF. The CDR3 DNA is TGTGCTAGTGGTTTTGTGTTTCTGAAAGAGACCCAGTACTTC.

The chain employs TRBV28 and TRBJ2-3; a weak D match, TRBD2 (7 bases). Trimming pared 4 bases from V and 0 bases from J, leaving 11 bases between. The length of the CDR3 is 15 residues. Germline CDR1 reads MDHEN; CDR2 reads SYDVKM. In nucleotides, the CDR3 is TGTGCCAGCAGTTCTGGGGGGGCTAGCACAGATACGCAGTATTTT. As protein: CASSSGGASTDTQYF.

The rearrangement joins TRBV7-9 to TRBJ2-7; 10 bases line up with TRBD1. The CDR3 extends over 15 amino acids. Germline trimming cut 5 bases from V and 3 bases from J; bases unmatched to any gene: 7. Looked up from germline, CDR1 is SEHNR and CDR2 is FQNEAQ (reference sequence). CDR3 sequence (DNA): TGTGCCAGCAGCCGACAGGGGGCCGAAGACTACGAGCAGTACTTC. It yields the protein CASSRQGAEDYEQYF.

The rearrangement links TRBV5-1 to TRBJ2-3; 10 bases match TRBD2. The CDR3 length is 16 residues. Trimming took 0 bases from V and 2 from J; bases not matched to a gene: 3. Germline V gene data show CDR1 as SGHRS and CDR2 as YFSETQ. The CDR3 loop reads CASSLELAGHTDTQYF. CDR3 DNA: TGCGCCAGCAGCTTGGAACTAGCGGGACACACAGATACGCAGTATTTT.

The rearrangement joins TRBV6-5 to TRBJ2-2; possible D gene TRBD2, 5 bases. The CDR3 contains 17 residues. Trimming took 2 bases from V and 4 from J, leaving 17 bases between them. Germline loops: CDR1 MNHEY, CDR2 SVGAGI. For the CDR3, the DNA is TGTGCCAGCAGTTACCTGACTCGGGGAGCAGGCACCGGGGAGCTGTTTTTT. It codes for CASSYLTRGAGTGELFF.

This rearrangement joins TRBV4-2 to TRBJ2-3; 7 nucleotides line up with TRBD2. This CDR3 contains 17 residues. Looked up from germline, CDR1 is LGHNA and CDR2 is YNFKEQ. V gave up 0 bases and J gave up 3 bases; unmatched junction bases: 9. The chain's CDR3 is CASSQDTASGITDTQYF. The DNA for the CDR3 is TGTGCCAGCAGCCAAGATACGGCTAGCGGCATTACAGATACGCAGTATTTT.

J is TRBJ2-7 and V is TRBV12-3 or TRBV12-4; 8 nucleotides agree with TRBD1. There are 15 residues in the CDR3. V trimming: 5 bases; J trimming: 2 bases; junction bases outside the gene matches: 8. CDR3 bases: TGTGCCAGCAGTCCGGGAAAGACAGGGGCCTACGAGCAGTACTTC. Encoded protein: CASSPGKTGAYEQYF.

The J gene is TRBJ2-7, the V gene TRBV20-1, with a possible D match to TRBD1 (6 bases). The germline gives CDR1 DFQATT, CDR2 SNEGSKA (reference sequence). The CDR3 contains 12 residues. The V end was cut by 3 bases, the J end by 7 bases, with 13 bases between. The CDR3 reads CSARWDNPEQYF. The CDR3 bases are TGCAGTGCTAGGTGGGACAATCCTGAGCAGTACTTC.

V usage is TRBV11-2 and J usage is TRBJ2-7; a possible D gene is TRBD2 (6 bases). Germline CDR1 reads SGHAT; CDR2 reads FQNNGV. V lost 3 bases and J lost 4, with 10 bases in between. The CDR3 length is 13 residues. CDR3 coding DNA: TGTGCCAGCAGCTTTGGGACTTTATACGAGCAGTACTTC. Translation: CASSFGTLYEQYF.

This chain links TRBV5-6 with TRBJ1-1; D is possibly TRBD1 (6 bases). In germline, CDR1 is SGHDT, CDR2 YYEEEE. The V and J ends lost 0 bases and 7 bases respectively, with 13 bases between them. CDR3 length equals 14 residues. CDR3 sequence reads: CASSLGGGRGEAFF. The CDR3 nucleotides read TGTGCCAGCAGCTTGGGCGGGGGCAGGGGTGAAGCTTTCTTT.

The V gene is TRBV16, the J gene TRBJ1-2; 9 nucleotides align to TRBD1. CDR1 is KGHSY and CDR2 is FQNENV in the germline V gene. This CDR3 has 17 residues. Unmatched junction bases numbered 8, after V lost 3 bases and J lost 0 bases. The CDR3 region has the DNA TGTGCCAGCAGCCATCCGGGACAGGGCTCTACTAACTATGGCTACACCTTC. It codes for CASSHPGQGSTNYGYTF.

J is TRBJ2-1 and V is TRBV9; 8 bases map to TRBD2. Trimming took 2 bases from V and 6 from J; bases not matched to a gene: 10. The CDR3 sequence is 16 residues long. Germline values: CDR1 SGDLS, CDR2 YYNGEE. The DNA for the CDR3 is TGTGCCAGCAGCGTGAAACTAGCGGAGAACGGCAATGAGCAGTTCTTC. Its protein product is CASSVKLAENGNEQFF.

The chain links TRBV7-9 to TRBJ2-2; 7 positions match TRBD1. The junction had 4 bases not matched to a gene; V was cut back by 5 bases and J by 1 base. Per germline, CDR1 SEHNR and CDR2 FQNEAQ (reference sequence). The CDR3 covers 15 residues. CDR3 residues: CASSPGDRNTGELFF. CDR3 nucleotides: TGTGCCAGCAGCCCTGGGGACAGGAACACCGGGGAGCTGTTTTTT.

J is TRBJ2-7 and V is TRBV6-2 or TRBV6-3; the match to TRBD2 covers 8 bases. The CDR3 covers 15 residues. J lost 2 bases, V lost 6 bases, and 9 bases had no gene match. Germline assignment: CDR1 MNHEY and CDR2 SVGEGT. CDR3 coding DNA: TGTGCCAGCAGCATGGGACTAGTATCCCCCTACGAGCAGTACTTC. Translated, it gives CASSMGLVSPYEQYF.

V gene TRBV7-2 combines with J gene TRBJ2-5; no definite D call. V was trimmed by 2 bases and J by 5 bases, leaving 15 bases between them. The germline V gene encodes CDR1 SGHTA and CDR2 FQGNSA. The CDR3 has 15 residues. CDR3 sequence reads: CASSLQHLLRETQYF. The CDR3 nucleotides read TGTGCCAGCAGCTTACAGCACCTGTTACGGGAGACCCAGTACTTC.

V is TRBV29-1 and J is TRBJ2-7, with 11 bases lining up with TRBD1. Trimming cost V 6 bases and J 7 bases; bases outside gene matches: 11. The CDR3 runs to 14 residues. CDR1 is SQVTM, CDR2 ANQGSEA, per germline. CDR3 residues: CSVEGQGGPGEQYF. Here the CDR3 DNA reads TGCAGCGTAGAGGGACAGGGGGGCCCCGGAGAGCAGTACTTC.

V and J are TRBV19 and TRBJ1-4; D remains ambiguous. Between the trimmed V and J ends, which lost 3 bases and 0 bases, there was a span of 14 bases. The germline CDR1 and CDR2 sequences are LNHDA and SQIVND (reference sequence). The CDR3 consists of 17 residues. The CDR3 sequence: CASSITSWAATNEKLFF. In DNA, the CDR3 is TGTGCCAGTAGTATCACGTCGTGGGCTGCAACTAATGAAAAACTGTTTTTT.

This clonotype has just a few counts. This CDR3 reads CASSLIAGPYNEQFF. CDR3 bases: TGTGCCAGCAGCTTAATAGCGGGCCCATACAATGAGCAGTTCTTC. This sequence joins TRBV11-3 and TRBJ2-1, with 7 bases identical to TRBD2. The germline gives CDR1 SGHNT, CDR2 YENEEA. The J segment lost 4 bases and the V segment lost 2 bases, leaving 5 bases of the junction unmatched. The CDR3 consists of 15 residues.

This chain uses TRBV20-1 with TRBJ1-3; D call uncertain. The CDR3 totals 17 residues. The germline CDR1 and CDR2 sequences are DFQATT and SNEGSKA (reference sequence). Trimming removed 0 bases at V and 2 bases at J, with 17 bases between. CDR3 loop: CSARDVHTVQAGNTIYF. The CDR3 nucleotides read TGCAGTGCTAGAGACGTACATACAGTTCAAGCTGGAAACACCATATATTTT.